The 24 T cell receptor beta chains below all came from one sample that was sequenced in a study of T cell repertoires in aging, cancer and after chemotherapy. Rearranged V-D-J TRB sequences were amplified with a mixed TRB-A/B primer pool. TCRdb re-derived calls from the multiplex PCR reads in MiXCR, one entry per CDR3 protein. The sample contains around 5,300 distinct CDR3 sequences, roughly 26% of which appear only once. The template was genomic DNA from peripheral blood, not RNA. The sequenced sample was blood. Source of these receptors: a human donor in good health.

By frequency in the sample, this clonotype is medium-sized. The CDR3 region is CASSPPGRDEQYF. The CDR3 DNA reads TGTGCCAGCTCACCACCGGGCAGGGACGAGCAGTACTTC. This sequence joins TRBV18 and TRBJ2-7; D perhaps matches TRBD1 (5 bases). Germline loops: CDR1 KGHSH, CDR2 LQKENI. The CDR3 runs 13 residues. Between the trimmed V and J ends, which lost 0 bases and 5 bases, there was a span of 8 bases.

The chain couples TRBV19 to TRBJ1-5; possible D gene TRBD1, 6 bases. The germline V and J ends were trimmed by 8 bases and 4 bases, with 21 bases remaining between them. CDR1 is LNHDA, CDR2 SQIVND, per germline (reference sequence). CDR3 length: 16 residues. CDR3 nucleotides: TGTGCCAGTGGACTAGCGGGGGGGGCGCAGAATCAGCCCCAGCATTTT. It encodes CASGLAGGAQNQPQHF.

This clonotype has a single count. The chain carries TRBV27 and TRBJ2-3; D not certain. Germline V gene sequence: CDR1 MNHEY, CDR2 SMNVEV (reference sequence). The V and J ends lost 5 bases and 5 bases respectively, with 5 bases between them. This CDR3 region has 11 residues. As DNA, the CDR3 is TGTGCCAGCAGTAGGGAAGATACGCAGTATTTT. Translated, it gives CASSREDTQYF.

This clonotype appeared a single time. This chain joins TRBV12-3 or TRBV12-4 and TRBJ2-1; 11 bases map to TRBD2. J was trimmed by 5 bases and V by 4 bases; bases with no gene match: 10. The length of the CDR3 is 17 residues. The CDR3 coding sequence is TGTGCCAGCAGTTCATATAGACTAGCGGGGCCCCACAATGAGCAGTTCTTC. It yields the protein CASSSYRLAGPHNEQFF.

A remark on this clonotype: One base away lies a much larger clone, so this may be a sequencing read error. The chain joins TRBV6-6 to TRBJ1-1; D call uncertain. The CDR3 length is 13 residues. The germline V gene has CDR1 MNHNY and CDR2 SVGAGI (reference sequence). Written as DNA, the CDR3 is TGTGTCAGCGCGGGCACTATTTCGACTGAAGCTTTCTTT. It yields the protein CVSAGTISTEAFF.

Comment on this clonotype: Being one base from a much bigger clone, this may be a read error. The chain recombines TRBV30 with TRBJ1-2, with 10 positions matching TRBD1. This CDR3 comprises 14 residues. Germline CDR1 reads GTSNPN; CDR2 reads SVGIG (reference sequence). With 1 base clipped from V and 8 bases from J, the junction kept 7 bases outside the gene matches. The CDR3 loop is CAWSGDRGRRGYTF. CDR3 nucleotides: TGTGCCTGGAGTGGCGACAGGGGGCGTCGGGGCTACACCTTC.

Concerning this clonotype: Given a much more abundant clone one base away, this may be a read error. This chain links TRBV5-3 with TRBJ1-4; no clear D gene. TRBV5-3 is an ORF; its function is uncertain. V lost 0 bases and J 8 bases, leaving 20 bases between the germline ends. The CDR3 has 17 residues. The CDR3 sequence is CARSLEQHRVGLEKLFF. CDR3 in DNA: TGTGCCAGAAGCTTGGAACAGCATAGGGTGGGGTTAGAAAAACTGTTTTTT.

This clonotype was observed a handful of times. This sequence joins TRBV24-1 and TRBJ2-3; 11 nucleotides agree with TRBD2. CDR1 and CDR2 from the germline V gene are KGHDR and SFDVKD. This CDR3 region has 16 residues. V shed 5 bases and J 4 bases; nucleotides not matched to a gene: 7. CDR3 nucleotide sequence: TGTGCCACCAGTGGCGCGGGACTAGCGGACGCAGATACGCAGTATTTT. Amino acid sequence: CATSGAGLADADTQYF.

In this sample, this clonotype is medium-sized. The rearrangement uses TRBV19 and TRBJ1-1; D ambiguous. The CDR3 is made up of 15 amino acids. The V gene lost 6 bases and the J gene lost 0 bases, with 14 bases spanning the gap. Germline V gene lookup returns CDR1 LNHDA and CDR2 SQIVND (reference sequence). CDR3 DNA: TGTGCCAGTAGCCTGGGATACGGGGTGAACACTGAAGCTTTCTTT. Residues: CASSLGYGVNTEAFF.

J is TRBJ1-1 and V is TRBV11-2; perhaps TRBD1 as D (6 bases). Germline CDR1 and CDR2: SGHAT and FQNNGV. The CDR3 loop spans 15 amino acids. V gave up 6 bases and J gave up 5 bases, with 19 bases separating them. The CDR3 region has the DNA TGTGCCAGCAGTTCACAGGGAGGTGGATGGACTGAAGCTTTCTTT. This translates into CASSSQGGGWTEAFF.

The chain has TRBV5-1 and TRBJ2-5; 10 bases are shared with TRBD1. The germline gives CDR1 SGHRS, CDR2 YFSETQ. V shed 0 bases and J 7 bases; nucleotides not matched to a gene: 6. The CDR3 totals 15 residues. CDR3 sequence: CASSLVGQGEVTQYF. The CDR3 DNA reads TGCGCCAGCAGCTTGGTCGGACAGGGGGAAGTGACCCAGTACTTC.

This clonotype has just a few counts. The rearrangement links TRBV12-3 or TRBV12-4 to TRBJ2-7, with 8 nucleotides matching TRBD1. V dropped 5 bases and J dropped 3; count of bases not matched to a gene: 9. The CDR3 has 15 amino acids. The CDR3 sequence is CASSRAGGSSYEQYF. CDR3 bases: TGTGCCAGCAGTAGAGCAGGGGGCTCGAGCTACGAGCAGTACTTC.

The CDR3 loop is CASSLIDGSLGNTIYF. CDR3 in DNA: TGCGCCAGCAGCTTGATTGACGGCTCTCTCGGAAACACCATATATTTT. This rearrangement joins TRBV5-1 to TRBJ1-3; D remains unclear. V was clipped by 1 base and J by 4 bases, with 15 bases between them. Looked up from germline, CDR1 is SGHRS and CDR2 is YFSETQ. This CDR3 contains 16 residues.

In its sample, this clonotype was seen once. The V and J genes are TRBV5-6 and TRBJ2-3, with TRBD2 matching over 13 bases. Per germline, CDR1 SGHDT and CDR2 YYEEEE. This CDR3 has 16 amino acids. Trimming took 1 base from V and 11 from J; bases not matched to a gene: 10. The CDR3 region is CASSLWGLAGPNRQYF. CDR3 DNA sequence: TGTGCCAGCAGCTTGTGGGGACTAGCGGGGCCGAATAGGCAGTATTTT.

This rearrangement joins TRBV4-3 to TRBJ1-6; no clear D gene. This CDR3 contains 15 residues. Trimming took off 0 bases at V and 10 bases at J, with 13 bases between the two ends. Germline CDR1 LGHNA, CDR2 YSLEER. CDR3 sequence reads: CASSQDRISYSPLHF. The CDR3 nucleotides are TGCGCCAGCAGCCAAGATCGGATATCTTACTCACCCCTCCACTTT.

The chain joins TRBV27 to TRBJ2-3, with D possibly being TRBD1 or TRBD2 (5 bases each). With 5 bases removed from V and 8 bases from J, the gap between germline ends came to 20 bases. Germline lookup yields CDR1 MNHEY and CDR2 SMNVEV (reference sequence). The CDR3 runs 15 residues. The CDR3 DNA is TGTGCCAGCAGTCCTAACTGGGGACCCGGAGGTACGCAGTATTTT. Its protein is CASSPNWGPGGTQYF.

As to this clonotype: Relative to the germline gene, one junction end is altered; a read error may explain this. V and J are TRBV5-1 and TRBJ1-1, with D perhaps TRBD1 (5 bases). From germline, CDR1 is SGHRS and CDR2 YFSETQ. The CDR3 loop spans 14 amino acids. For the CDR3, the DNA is TGCGCCACTAAACCAAGGGAGGGGAACCCTGAAGCTTTCTTT. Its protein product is CATKPREGNPEAFF.

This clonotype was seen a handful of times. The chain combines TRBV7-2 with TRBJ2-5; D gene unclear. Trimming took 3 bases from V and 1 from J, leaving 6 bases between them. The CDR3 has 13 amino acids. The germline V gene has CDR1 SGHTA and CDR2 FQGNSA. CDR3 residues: CASSFSIQETQYF. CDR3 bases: TGTGCCAGCAGCTTCAGCATCCAAGAGACCCAGTACTTC. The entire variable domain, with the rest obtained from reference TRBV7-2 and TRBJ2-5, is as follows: GAGVSQSPSNKVTEKGKDVELRCDPISGHTALYWYRQSLGQGLEFLIYFQGNSAPDKSGLPSDRFSAERTGGSVSTLTIQRTQQEDSAVYLCASSFSIQETQYFGPGTRLLVL.

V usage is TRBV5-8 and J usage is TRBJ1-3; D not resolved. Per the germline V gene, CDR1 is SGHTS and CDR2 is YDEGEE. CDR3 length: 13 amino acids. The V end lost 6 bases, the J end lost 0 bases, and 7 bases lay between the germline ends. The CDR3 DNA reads TGTGCCAGCAAGCCCAGCTCTGGAAACACCATATATTTT. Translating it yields CASKPSSGNTIYF.

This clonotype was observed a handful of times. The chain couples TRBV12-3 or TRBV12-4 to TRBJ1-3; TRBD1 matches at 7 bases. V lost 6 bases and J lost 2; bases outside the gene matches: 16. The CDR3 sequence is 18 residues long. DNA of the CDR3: TGTGCCAGCAGCATTCCAATAACAGGGGACGGCGCTGGAAACACCATATATTTT. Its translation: CASSIPITGDGAGNTIYF.

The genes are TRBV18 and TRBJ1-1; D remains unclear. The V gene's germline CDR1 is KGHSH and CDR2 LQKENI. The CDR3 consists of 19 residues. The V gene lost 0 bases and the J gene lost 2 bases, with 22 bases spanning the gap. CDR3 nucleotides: TGTGCCAGCTCACCACCGAGTATGAGATGGTGGGGTCCTAACACTGAAGCTTTCTTT. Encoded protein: CASSPPSMRWWGPNTEAFF.

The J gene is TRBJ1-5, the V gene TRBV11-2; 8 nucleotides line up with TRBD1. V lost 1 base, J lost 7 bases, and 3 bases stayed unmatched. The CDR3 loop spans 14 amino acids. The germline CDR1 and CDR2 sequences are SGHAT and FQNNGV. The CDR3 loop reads CASSLGAGGQPQHF. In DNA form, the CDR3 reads TGTGCCAGCAGCTTAGGGGCAGGGGGCCAGCCCCAGCATTTT.

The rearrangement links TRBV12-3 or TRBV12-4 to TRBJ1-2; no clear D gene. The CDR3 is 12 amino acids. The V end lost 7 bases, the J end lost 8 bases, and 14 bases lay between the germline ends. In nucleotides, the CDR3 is TGTGCCAGCACAACCGATCCATGGGGCTACACCTTC. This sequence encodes CASTTDPWGYTF.

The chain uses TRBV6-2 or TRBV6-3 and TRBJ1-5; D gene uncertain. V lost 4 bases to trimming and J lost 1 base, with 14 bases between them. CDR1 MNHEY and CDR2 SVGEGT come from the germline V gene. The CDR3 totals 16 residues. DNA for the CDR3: TGTGCCAGCAGTTCCCGGCGGAGGGCAAGCAATCAGCCCCAGCATTTT. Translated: CASSSRRRASNQPQHF.